The source of this T cell receptor beta chain is a study of cytomegalovirus exposure and HLA in healthy donors. Study-level background: The roughly 120 validation repertoires were reported in a later analysis to have been generated on the same platform as the approximately 700 first-cohort repertoires. Study results and caveats: The classifier was said to identify cytomegalovirus status with high specificity and sensitivity. TCR beta chains numbering some 150 were designated cytomegalovirus-associated. For most TCR sequences rarity was the rule, although some public TCRs occurred in many donors.

This clone has a single count. Its antigen is not known. CDR3 length: 15 residues. CDR1 and CDR2 from the germline V gene are SGHNT and YENEEA. V lost 3 bases to trimming and J lost 4 bases; unmatched junction nucleotides: 4. Using immunoSEQ multiplex PCR, the repertoire was profiled, and TCRdb retains in-frame clones only, with some absent. Of roughly 260,000 clones listed, nearly 90% are singletons. The V gene is TRBV11-3, the J gene TRBJ2-1; TRBD2 matches 9 bases. The receptor comes from a young woman in good health and CMV-seronegative. The sample was PBMCs. The CDR3 DNA follows: TGTGCCAGCAGCTTGGGTAGCGGGGGATACAATGAGCAGTTCTTC. Translating it yields CASSLGSGGYNEQFF.